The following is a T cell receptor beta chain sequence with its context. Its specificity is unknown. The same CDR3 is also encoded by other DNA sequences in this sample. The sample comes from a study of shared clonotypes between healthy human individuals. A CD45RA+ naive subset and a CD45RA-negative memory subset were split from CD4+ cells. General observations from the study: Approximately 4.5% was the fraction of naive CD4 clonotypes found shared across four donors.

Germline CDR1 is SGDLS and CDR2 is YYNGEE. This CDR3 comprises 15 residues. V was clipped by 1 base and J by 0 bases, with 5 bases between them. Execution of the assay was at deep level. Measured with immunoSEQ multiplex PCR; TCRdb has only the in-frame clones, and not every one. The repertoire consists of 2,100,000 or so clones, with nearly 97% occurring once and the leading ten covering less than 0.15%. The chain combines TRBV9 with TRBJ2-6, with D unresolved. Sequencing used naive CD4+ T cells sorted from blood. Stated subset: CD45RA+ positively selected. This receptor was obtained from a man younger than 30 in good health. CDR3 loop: CASSVLGSGANVLTF. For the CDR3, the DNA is TGTGCCAGCAGCGTACTCGGCTCTGGGGCCAACGTCCTGACTTTC.